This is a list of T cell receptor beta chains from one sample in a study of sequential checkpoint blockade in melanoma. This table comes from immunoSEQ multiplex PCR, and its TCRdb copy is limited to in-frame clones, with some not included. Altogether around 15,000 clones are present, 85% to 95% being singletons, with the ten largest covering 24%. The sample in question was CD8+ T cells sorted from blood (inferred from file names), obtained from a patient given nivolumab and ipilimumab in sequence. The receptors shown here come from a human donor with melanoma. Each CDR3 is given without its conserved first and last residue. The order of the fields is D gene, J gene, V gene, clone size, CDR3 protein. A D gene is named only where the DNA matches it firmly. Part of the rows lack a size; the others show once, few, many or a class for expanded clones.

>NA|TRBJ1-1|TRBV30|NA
AWGRNTEAF
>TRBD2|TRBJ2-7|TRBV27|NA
ASSPAASGGSYEQY
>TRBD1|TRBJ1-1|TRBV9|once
ASSPTGEPARAF
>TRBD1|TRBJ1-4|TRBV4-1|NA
ASSQDSGGASIATNEKLF
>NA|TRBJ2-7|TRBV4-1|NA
ASSQTEIYEQY
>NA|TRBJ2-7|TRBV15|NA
ATSSVGSRLTYYEQY
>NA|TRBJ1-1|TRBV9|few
ASSTWDTNTEAF
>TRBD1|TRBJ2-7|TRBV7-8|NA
ASSLAALIDRGYEQY
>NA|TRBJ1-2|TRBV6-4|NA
ASSDSWGTRNGYT
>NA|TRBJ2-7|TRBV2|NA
AFRGKGQY
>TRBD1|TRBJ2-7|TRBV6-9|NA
ASRHRQGRSYEQY
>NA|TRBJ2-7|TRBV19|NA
ASSPSSGLADEQY
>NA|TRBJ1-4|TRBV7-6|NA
ASSQLGQLGEKLF
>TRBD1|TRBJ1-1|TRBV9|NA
ASSGDSTEAF